The clone carrying this T cell receptor (beta chain) showed up just once. Those who participated ranged in age from roughly 18 to 100 years and resided in about two dozen US areas. This record comes from a study of blood T cell repertoires in COVID-19. Study-level background: Researchers got acute and convalescent COVID-19 samples from the United States, Italy and Spain. T cells, B-cell-depleted T cells, or PBMCs supplied cDNA or gDNA.

Germline V gene lookup returns CDR1 SGHRS and CDR2 YFSETQ. The V gene lost 4 bases and the J gene lost 10 bases, with 12 bases spanning the gap. This CDR3 has 12 amino acids. How the authors handled the data: Scientists estimated how many nucleated cells there were by amplifying reference gene primers. Clones were read by immunoSEQ multiplex PCR, and TCRdb kept only the in-frame ones, dropping some. V and J calls and clone size come straight from that table; D and trimming were deduced from the DNA. The profile shows fewer than 400,000 clones, roughly 85% of them singletons. The sequence was obtained from a man aged 25 to 40 who had recovered from COVID-19. The sequenced sample was PBMCs or T cells enriched from blood (not recorded which). J is TRBJ2-1 and V is TRBV5-1; D unclear. The CDR3, as DNA: TGCGCCAGCAGCCCGCGGCACGGGGAGCAGTTCTTC. Its protein product is CASSPRHGEQFF.